The source of this T cell receptor (beta chain) is a study of cytomegalovirus exposure and HLA in healthy donors. Overall study results and limits: TCR association rates varied by HLA locus in a later analysis, with DRB1 highest and HLA-C lowest.

V dropped 6 bases and J dropped 0 bases, with 6 bases sitting between them. Looked up from germline, CDR1 is LNHDA and CDR2 is SQIVND (reference sequence). This CDR3 spans 13 amino acids. Remarks on this clone: Its antigen is not identified.

The PCR employed 60 Vbeta primers together with 13 Jbeta primers. TCRdb's copy holds only in-frame clones and misses some; the assay was immunoSEQ multiplex PCR. The top ten hold around 2.9% of the sample, which has around 140,000 clones, approximately 80% seen once. The J gene is TRBJ1-5, the V gene TRBV19; D gene unclear. The sequenced sample consisted of PBMCs. The TCR was taken from a female donor in good health and CMV-seronegative. The CDR3 loop reads CASSDTSNQPQHF. The CDR3 region has the DNA TGTGCCAGTAGCGACACTAGCAATCAGCCCCAGCATTTT.